This T cell receptor (beta chain) was obtained from a study of T-cell memory formation after mild COVID-19. The sample holds a few counts of this clonotype. The ends were cut back, 1 base at V and 0 bases at J, with 4 bases in the middle. Germline-derived CDR1 and CDR2 are LGHDT and YNNKEL (reference sequence). There are 14 residues in the CDR3. One entry per CDR3 protein results from TCRdb running MiXCR on the 5' RACE reads. The sample lists a few hundred thousand distinct CDR3 sequences; about 20% were seen once. The source of this sequence is a man aged 18 to 30 who had mild COVID-19 (a few samples of this study predate the infection). Cell type and time point are not known. The chain uses TRBV3-1 and TRBJ1-3; the D is unclear. Source material: PBMCs or a T cell subset sorted from them (not recorded which). CDR3 in amino acids: CASSQVSSGNTIYF. CDR3 in DNA: TGTGCCAGCAGCCAAGTCAGCTCTGGAAACACCATATATTTT.